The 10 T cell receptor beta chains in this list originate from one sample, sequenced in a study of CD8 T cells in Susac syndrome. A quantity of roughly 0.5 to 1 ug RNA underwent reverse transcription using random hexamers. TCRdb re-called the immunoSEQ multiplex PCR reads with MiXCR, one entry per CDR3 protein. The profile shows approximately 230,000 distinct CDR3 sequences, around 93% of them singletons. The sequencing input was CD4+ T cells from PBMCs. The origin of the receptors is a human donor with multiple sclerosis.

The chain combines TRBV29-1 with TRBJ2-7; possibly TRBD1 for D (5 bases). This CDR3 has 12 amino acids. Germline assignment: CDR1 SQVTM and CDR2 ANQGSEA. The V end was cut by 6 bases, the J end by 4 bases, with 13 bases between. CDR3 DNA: TGCAGCGTAATCACAGGAAAGTACGAGCAGTACTTC. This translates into CSVITGKYEQYF.

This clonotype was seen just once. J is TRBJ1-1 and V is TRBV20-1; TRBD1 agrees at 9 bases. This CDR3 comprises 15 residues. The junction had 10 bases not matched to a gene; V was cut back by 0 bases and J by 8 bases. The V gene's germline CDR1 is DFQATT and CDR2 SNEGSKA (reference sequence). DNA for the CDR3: TGCAGTGCTAGAGACGGGACAGGGATGACTAGAGAAGCTTTCTTT. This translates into CSARDGTGMTREAFF.

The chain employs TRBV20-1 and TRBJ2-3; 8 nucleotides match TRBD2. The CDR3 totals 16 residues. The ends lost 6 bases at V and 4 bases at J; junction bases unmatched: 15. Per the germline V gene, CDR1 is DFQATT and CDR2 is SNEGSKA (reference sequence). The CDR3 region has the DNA TGCAGTGCAGGGGGGGACGGGACTAGATTCGCAGATACGCAGTATTTT. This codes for CSAGGDGTRFADTQYF.

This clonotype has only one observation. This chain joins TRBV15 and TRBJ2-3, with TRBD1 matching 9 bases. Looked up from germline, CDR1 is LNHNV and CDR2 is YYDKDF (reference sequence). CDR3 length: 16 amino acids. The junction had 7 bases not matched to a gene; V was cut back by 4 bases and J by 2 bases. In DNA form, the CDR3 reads TGTGCCACCAGCATGGGGACAGGGAACCCCACAGATACGCAGTATTTT. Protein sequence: CATSMGTGNPTDTQYF.

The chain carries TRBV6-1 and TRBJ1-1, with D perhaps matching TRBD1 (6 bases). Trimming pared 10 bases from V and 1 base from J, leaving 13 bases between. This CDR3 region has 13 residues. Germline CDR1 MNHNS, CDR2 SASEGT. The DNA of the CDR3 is TGTGCCACCCGGGGGCCTGAGAACACTGAAGCTTTCTTT. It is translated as CATRGPENTEAFF.

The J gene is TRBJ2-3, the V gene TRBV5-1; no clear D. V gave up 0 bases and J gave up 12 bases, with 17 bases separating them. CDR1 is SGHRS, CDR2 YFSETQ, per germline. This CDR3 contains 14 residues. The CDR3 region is CASSLDEPPYRQYF. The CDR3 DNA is TGCGCCAGCAGCTTGGATGAACCACCGTACCGTCAGTATTTT. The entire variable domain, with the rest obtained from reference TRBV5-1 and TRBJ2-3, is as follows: KAGVTQTPRYLIKTRGQQVTLSCSPISGHRSVSWYQQTPGQGLQFLFEYFSETQRNKGNFPGRFSGRQFSNSRSEMNVSTLELGDSALYLCASSLDEPPYRQYFGPGTRLTVL.

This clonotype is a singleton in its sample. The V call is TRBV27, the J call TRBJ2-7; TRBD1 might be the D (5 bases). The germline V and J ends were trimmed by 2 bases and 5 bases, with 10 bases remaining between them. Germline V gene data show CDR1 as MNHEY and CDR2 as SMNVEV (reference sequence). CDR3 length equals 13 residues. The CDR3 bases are TGTGCCAGCAGTTTAGTGGGGCACGACGAGCAGTACTTC. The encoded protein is CASSLVGHDEQYF.

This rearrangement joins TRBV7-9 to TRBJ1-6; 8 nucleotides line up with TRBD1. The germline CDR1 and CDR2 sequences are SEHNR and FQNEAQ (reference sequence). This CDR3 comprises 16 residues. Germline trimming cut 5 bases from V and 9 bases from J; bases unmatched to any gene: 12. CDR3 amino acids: CASSPGGGQVGSPLHF. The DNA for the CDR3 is TGTGCCAGCAGCCCAGGGGGGGGACAGGTCGGTTCACCCCTCCACTTT.

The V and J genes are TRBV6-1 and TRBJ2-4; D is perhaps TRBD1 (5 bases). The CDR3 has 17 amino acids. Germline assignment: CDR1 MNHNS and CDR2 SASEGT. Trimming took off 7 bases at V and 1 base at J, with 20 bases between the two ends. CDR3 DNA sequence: TGTGCCAGCATCACCGCAGGGTACCCCTTGGCCAAAAACATTCAGTACTTC. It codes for CASITAGYPLAKNIQYF.

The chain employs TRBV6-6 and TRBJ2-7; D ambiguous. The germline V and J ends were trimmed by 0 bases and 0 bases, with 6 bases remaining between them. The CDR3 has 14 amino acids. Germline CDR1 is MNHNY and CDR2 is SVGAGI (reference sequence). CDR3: CASSYSTNSYEQYF. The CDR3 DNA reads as TGTGCCAGCAGTTACTCGACAAACTCCTACGAGCAGTACTTC.